The rows below give T cell receptor beta chains drawn from one sample of a study of regulatory T cells in long-lasting Graves disease. TCRdb analysed the multiplex PCR reads with MiXCR anew, one entry per CDR3 protein. The sample records some 250,000 distinct CDR3 sequences, under 20% being singletons. The data also belong to a second study, concerning T cells in Graves' hyperthyroidism and ophthalmopathy.

The material was peripheral blood mononuclear cells (PBMCs), obtained at new diagnosis, from a patient treated with antithyroid drugs. These TCRs come from a woman in her twenties or thirties with Graves disease. Both conserved end residues are trimmed from each CDR3. Expanded clones are given a class, and other clones once, few, many or no size at all.

j_call: TRBJ2-2; v_call: TRBV10-3; clone_size: few; cdr3_aa: AIGQGAGGELF
j_call: TRBJ2-3; v_call: TRBV24-1; clone_size: many; cdr3_aa: ATSPTSGDTQY
j_call: TRBJ2-1; v_call: TRBV9; clone_size: -; cdr3_aa: ASSVEGGEWQF
j_call: TRBJ1-1; v_call: TRBV12-5; clone_size: many; cdr3_aa: ASGKGQLNTEAF
j_call: TRBJ2-3; v_call: TRBV6-1; clone_size: -; cdr3_aa: ASRTSGGSSDTQY
j_call: TRBJ1-6; v_call: TRBV27; clone_size: many; cdr3_aa: ASSQDRARLH
j_call: TRBJ1-6; v_call: TRBV24-1; clone_size: -; cdr3_aa: ATSDLGGAYNSHLH
j_call: TRBJ1-2; v_call: TRBV12-3/TRBV12-4; clone_size: many; cdr3_aa: ASSLVSGQGPGYT
j_call: TRBJ1-2; v_call: TRBV5-5; clone_size: -; cdr3_aa: ASSPAVSYGYT
j_call: TRBJ1-6; v_call: TRBV2; clone_size: many; cdr3_aa: ASSEARFMVLMGSPLH
j_call: TRBJ1-1; v_call: TRBV7-9; clone_size: -; cdr3_aa: ASSRAGGVNTEAF
j_call: TRBJ2-1; v_call: TRBV4-1; clone_size: many; cdr3_aa: ASSQVGETFYNEQF
j_call: TRBJ1-2; v_call: TRBV12-3/TRBV12-4; clone_size: many; cdr3_aa: ASSLVRGDGYT
j_call: TRBJ2-3; v_call: TRBV2; clone_size: many; cdr3_aa: ASSKGGFSDTQY
j_call: TRBJ1-1; v_call: TRBV7-9; clone_size: many; cdr3_aa: ASSLFGTGYFKNTEAF
j_call: TRBJ1-1; v_call: TRBV6-1; clone_size: many; cdr3_aa: ASSADRVTEAF
j_call: TRBJ2-3; v_call: TRBV5-1; clone_size: once; cdr3_aa: ASGPGTGADTQY